This T cell receptor beta chain was sequenced for a study of blood T cell repertoires in COVID-19. Trimming took 6 bases from V and 5 from J, leaving 11 bases between them. The CDR3 runs 14 residues. Looked up from germline, CDR1 is MDHEN and CDR2 is SYDVKM. Produced via immunoSEQ multiplex PCR; TCRdb's table is partial and in-frame only. The sample consists of some 96,000 clones, around 88% of them appearing once. This chain connects TRBV28 to TRBJ1-6; no clear D. The sequenced sample consisted of peripheral blood. The sequence was obtained from a man of 80 years or more with acute or convalescent COVID-19. The CDR3 is CASSLGRDNSPLHF. In nucleotides, the CDR3 is TGTGCCAGCAGCTTGGGGAGAGATAATTCACCCCTCCACTTT.